These T cell receptor beta chains were read from a single sample in a study of response to subunit inactivated influenza vaccine. Each CDR3 protein is one row after TCRdb ran MiXCR on the RT-PCR reads. The table records 490,000 or so distinct CDR3 sequences, approximately 7.1% of them present only once. Sample: PBMCs from blood, taken around 25 months after vaccination. Source of these receptors: a man between 50 and 75 years old who received an inactivated influenza vaccine. Both conserved end residues are part of each CDR3. A D gene is named only where the DNA matches it firmly. Some rows have no size entry. The others give once, few or many, or a class for an expanded clone.

D gene: TRBD1
J gene: TRBJ1-5
clone size: few
V gene: TRBV20-1
CDR3 DNA: TGCAGTGCCCCGAACAGGGGCGGCAATCAGCCCCAGCATTTT
CDR3 protein: CSAPNRGGNQPQHF

D gene: -
J gene: TRBJ2-3
clone size: many
V gene: TRBV29-1
CDR3 DNA: TGCAGCGTTCTTGCGCAGCCGGGAGCAGATACGCAGTATTTT
CDR3 protein: CSVLAQPGADTQYF

D gene: -
J gene: TRBJ2-1
clone size: few
V gene: TRBV4-3
CDR3 DNA: TGCGCCAGCAGCCAAGAGGGGTTCAATGAGCAGTTCTTC
CDR3 protein: CASSQEGFNEQFF

D gene: -
J gene: TRBJ1-5
clone size: many
V gene: TRBV6-1
CDR3 DNA: TGTGCCAGCACCAAGGGTTCAGGGGGCAATCAGCCCCAGCATTTT
CDR3 protein: CASTKGSGGNQPQHF

D gene: -
J gene: TRBJ2-5
clone size: few
V gene: TRBV9
CDR3 DNA: TGTGCCAGCAGCGTAGGGGGGCTCCAAGAGACCCAGTACTTC
CDR3 protein: CASSVGGLQETQYF

D gene: TRBD2
J gene: TRBJ2-7
clone size: -
V gene: TRBV11-2
CDR3 DNA: TGTGCCAGCAGTTCCGGACTAGCGGGACGCTACGAGCAGTACTTC
CDR3 protein: CASSSGLAGRYEQYF

D gene: -
J gene: TRBJ1-1
clone size: -
V gene: TRBV20-1
CDR3 DNA: TGCGAATCTTGGCCCCTAGGGAACACTGAAGCTTTCTTT
CDR3 protein: CESWPLGNTEAFF

D gene: -
J gene: TRBJ2-1
clone size: many
V gene: TRBV21-1
CDR3 DNA: TGTGCCAGCAGCAGACTAGCGGGAACCTACAATGAGCAGTTCTTC
CDR3 protein: CASSRLAGTYNEQFF

D gene: TRBD2
J gene: TRBJ2-3
clone size: many
V gene: TRBV24-1
CDR3 DNA: TGTGCCACCAGTGATCAGACTAGCGGGGCAGATACGCAGTATTTT
CDR3 protein: CATSDQTSGADTQYF

D gene: TRBD1
J gene: TRBJ2-3
clone size: few
V gene: TRBV7-9
CDR3 DNA: TGTGCCAGCAGCCTCGGGACAGCTTACACAGATACGCAGTATTTT
CDR3 protein: CASSLGTAYTDTQYF

D gene: TRBD2
J gene: TRBJ2-7
clone size: few
V gene: TRBV4-1
CDR3 DNA: TGCGCCAGCAGCCAACATAGCGGGTATAACTCCTACGAGCAGTACTTC
CDR3 protein: CASSQHSGYNSYEQYF

D gene: TRBD2
J gene: TRBJ2-7
clone size: -
V gene: TRBV24-1
CDR3 DNA: TGTGCCACCAGTGGAGGCGGGAGAGGGTCCTACGAGCAGTACTTC
CDR3 protein: CATSGGGRGSYEQYF

D gene: TRBD1
J gene: TRBJ1-2
clone size: -
V gene: TRBV4-1
CDR3 DNA: TGCGCCAGCAGCCAGGCTCCACAGGGGGGGCATGAAGGCTACACCTTC
CDR3 protein: CASSQAPQGGHEGYTF

D gene: -
J gene: TRBJ2-1
clone size: few
V gene: TRBV18
CDR3 DNA: TGTGCCAGCTCCCCCGGGACTCAAACAAATGAGCAGTTCTTC
CDR3 protein: CASSPGTQTNEQFF

D gene: -
J gene: TRBJ1-2
clone size: few
V gene: TRBV7-2
CDR3 DNA: TGTGCCAGCAGCCCGGCGGAAGGCTACACCTTC
CDR3 protein: CASSPAEGYTF

D gene: TRBD2
J gene: TRBJ2-1
clone size: many
V gene: TRBV12-3/TRBV12-4
CDR3 DNA: TGTGCCAGCAGCCGTACTGGCGGGGGGCAGAATGAGCAGTTCTTC
CDR3 protein: CASSRTGGGQNEQFF

D gene: -
J gene: TRBJ1-1
clone size: many
V gene: TRBV5-6
CDR3 DNA: TGTGCCAGCAGCCCGACTATGAACACTGAAGCTTTCTTT
CDR3 protein: CASSPTMNTEAFF

D gene: -
J gene: TRBJ1-2
clone size: many
V gene: TRBV7-9
CDR3 DNA: TGTGCCAGCAGCTCATCAGGCGCGTACTATGGCTACACCTTC
CDR3 protein: CASSSSGAYYGYTF

D gene: -
J gene: TRBJ1-1
clone size: few
V gene: TRBV6-1
CDR3 DNA: TGTGCCAGCCCCACGAACATGAACACTGAAGCTTTCTTT
CDR3 protein: CASPTNMNTEAFF

D gene: TRBD1
J gene: TRBJ2-1
clone size: few
V gene: TRBV4-1
CDR3 DNA: TGCGCCAGCAGCCAAGATCCAACCGGGACAGGGGGCAGTGAGCAGTTCTTC
CDR3 protein: CASSQDPTGTGGSEQFF

D gene: -
J gene: TRBJ2-1
clone size: few
V gene: TRBV12-3/TRBV12-4
CDR3 DNA: TGTGCCAGCAGACGGACACCACACTACAATGAGCAGTTCTTC
CDR3 protein: CASRRTPHYNEQFF

D gene: -
J gene: TRBJ2-7
clone size: many
V gene: TRBV12-3/TRBV12-4
CDR3 DNA: TGTGCCAGCAGTTTGGACCAGATCTCCTACGAGCAGTACTTC
CDR3 protein: CASSLDQISYEQYF

D gene: -
J gene: TRBJ2-5
clone size: few
V gene: TRBV5-1
CDR3 DNA: TGCGCCAGCAGCTTCGAGGGGGGGTCGGAGACCCAGTACTTC
CDR3 protein: CASSFEGGSETQYF

D gene: -
J gene: TRBJ1-4
clone size: -
V gene: TRBV6-5
CDR3 DNA: TGTGCCAGCAGTTACACAGCCGGTAATGAAAAACTGTTTTTT
CDR3 protein: CASSYTAGNEKLFF

D gene: TRBD2
J gene: TRBJ2-1
clone size: few
V gene: TRBV5-1
CDR3 DNA: TGCGCCAGCAGCCCCACGACTAGCGGGGCCAACAATGAGCAGTTCTTC
CDR3 protein: CASSPTTSGANNEQFF

D gene: -
J gene: TRBJ1-5
clone size: once
V gene: TRBV5-6
CDR3 DNA: TGTGCCAGCAGCGATGGAGGGAAGGGCCAGCCCCAGCATTTT
CDR3 protein: CASSDGGKGQPQHF